This entry lists 13 T cell receptor beta chains sequenced from one sample in a study of T cells in localized non-small cell lung cancer. TCRdb's copy holds only in-frame clones and misses some; the assay was immunoSEQ multiplex PCR. The sample records tens of thousands of clones, around 83% being singletons. The sequences come from PBMCs, collected before any cancer treatment. The receptor source for this set is a man aged 40 to 69 with stage II lung adenocarcinoma.

The J gene is TRBJ2-5, the V gene TRBV14; maybe TRBD2 (7 bases). V was clipped by 7 bases and J by 5 bases, with 20 bases between them. This CDR3 spans 15 amino acids. Germline CDR1 is SGHDN and CDR2 is FVKESK. CDR3 sequence reads: CASTEGGGLLETQYF. The CDR3, as DNA: TGTGCCAGCACGGAGGGGGGGGGCCTCCTGGAGACCCAGTACTTC.

The chain carries TRBV10-2 and TRBJ2-1; D is possibly TRBD1 or TRBD2 (5 bases each). Deletions cut 3 bases from V and 2 bases from J, with 11 bases between. Per the germline V gene, CDR1 is WSHSY and CDR2 is SAAADI. The CDR3 sequence is 15 residues long. CDR3 sequence: CASSDWGRTYNEQFF. The DNA of the CDR3 is TGCGCCAGCAGTGACTGGGGGAGAACCTACAATGAGCAGTTCTTC.

V and J are TRBV7-3 and TRBJ2-1, with D maybe TRBD2 (5 bases). With 0 bases removed from V and 6 bases from J, the gap between germline ends came to 9 bases. Germline V gene sequence: CDR1 SGHTA, CDR2 FQGTGA. This CDR3 has 14 amino acids. The CDR3 region has the DNA TGTGCCAGCAGCTTAACGAGAGCGGCCAATGAGCAGTTCTTC. Residues: CASSLTRAANEQFF.

The chain links TRBV5-1 to TRBJ1-5, with TRBD1 as a possible D gene (5 bases). CDR1 and CDR2 from the germline V gene are SGHRS and YFSETQ. The CDR3 contains 15 residues. V was pared by 5 bases and J by 3 bases, with 15 bases between. This CDR3 reads CASRNWKGPNQPQHF. As DNA, the CDR3 is TGCGCCAGCAGAAATTGGAAGGGGCCCAATCAGCCCCAGCATTTT.

This chain joins TRBV6-1 and TRBJ2-7, with 9 positions matching TRBD1. The ends lost 5 bases at V and 4 bases at J; junction bases unmatched: 3. CDR3 length: 13 amino acids. CDR1 is MNHNS and CDR2 is SASEGT in the germline V gene. The DNA for the CDR3 is TGTGCCAGCAGTATTGACAGGGGGTACGAGCAGTACTTC. This codes for CASSIDRGYEQYF.

This clone was observed once. V and J are TRBV6-1 and TRBJ2-3, with 10 bases identical to TRBD2. V trimming: 3 bases; J trimming: 2 bases; junction bases outside the gene matches: 8. CDR1 MNHNS and CDR2 SASEGT come from the germline V gene. CDR3 length: 17 residues. The CDR3 sequence is CASSDPLAGELTDTQYF. CDR3 nucleotides: TGTGCCAGCAGTGACCCCCTAGCGGGGGAACTCACAGATACGCAGTATTTT.

The rearrangement links TRBV5-1 to TRBJ2-7; 7 nucleotides match TRBD1. The CDR3 is 13 amino acids. The J segment lost 9 bases and the V segment lost 0 bases, leaving 6 bases of the junction unmatched. The germline V gene encodes CDR1 SGHRS and CDR2 YFSETQ. The CDR3 sequence: CASSLDRGRGQYF. As DNA, the CDR3 is TGCGCCAGCAGCTTGGACAGGGGACGGGGGCAGTACTTC.

This clone has just a few counts. The chain recombines TRBV5-1 with TRBJ1-2; no clear D. The CDR3 has 13 amino acids. CDR1 SGHRS and CDR2 YFSETQ come from the germline V gene. Trimming removed 4 bases from V and 4 bases from J, with 11 bases in between. The CDR3 reads CASSPSEGYGYTF. The CDR3, as DNA: TGCGCCAGCAGCCCTTCCGAGGGCTATGGCTACACCTTC.

This clone was counted between two and nine times. This chain links TRBV25-1 with TRBJ2-7; 7 nucleotides align to TRBD2. Germline lookup yields CDR1 MGHDK and CDR2 SYGVNS. Germline trimming cut 1 base from V and 3 bases from J; bases unmatched to any gene: 0. This CDR3 is 13 amino acids long. The chain's CDR3 is CASSESGGYEQYF. In DNA form, the CDR3 reads TGTGCCAGCAGTGAATCGGGAGGCTACGAGCAGTACTTC.

The rearrangement joins TRBV11-3 to TRBJ1-3; 8 nucleotides align to TRBD1. There are 14 residues in the CDR3. Per the germline V gene, CDR1 is SGHNT and CDR2 is YENEEA. V shed 5 bases, J shed 2 bases, and the junction held 2 bases outside the gene matches. The CDR3 region is CASSRQGTGNTIYF. The DNA of the CDR3 is TGTGCCAGCAGCCGACAGGGGACTGGAAACACCATATATTTT.

V is TRBV2 and J is TRBJ2-2, with D tentatively TRBD1 (6 bases). This CDR3 is 16 amino acids long. The ends were cut back, 4 bases at V and 6 bases at J, with 18 bases in the middle. Germline lookup yields CDR1 SNHLY and CDR2 FYNNEI. The CDR3 loop reads CASSVQAGVDPGELFF. For the CDR3, the DNA is TGTGCCAGCAGTGTTCAGGCAGGGGTGGACCCCGGGGAGCTGTTTTTT.

This chain links TRBV5-1 with TRBJ2-3; 8 bases are shared with TRBD1. The CDR3 contains 16 residues. V was pared by 3 bases and J by 3 bases, with 9 bases of the junction left unmatched. Germline V gives CDR1 SGHRS, CDR2 YFSETQ. The CDR3 is CASSWGLRQGTDTQYF. The DNA of the CDR3 is TGCGCCAGCAGCTGGGGGTTGAGACAGGGGACAGATACGCAGTATTTT.

The genes are TRBV6-4 and TRBJ1-2; D not resolved. Germline V CDR1 and CDR2: MRHNA, SNTAGT. This CDR3 is 13 amino acids long. Between the trimmed V and J ends, which lost 5 bases and 0 bases, there was a span of 7 bases. CDR3 loop: CASSLGSNYGYTF. For the CDR3, the DNA is TGTGCCAGCAGTCTCGGTTCTAACTATGGCTACACCTTC.